These 12 T cell receptor beta chains came from one sample sequenced in a study of shared clonotypes between healthy human individuals. The protocol was immunoSEQ multiplex PCR, while the TCRdb copy is restricted to in-frame clones and leaves out a portion. Of hundreds of thousands of clones in the sample, roughly 97% were seen once. The source material was naive CD4+ T cells sorted from blood. Described subset: CD45RA+ positively selected. These TCRs come from a woman in her 30s in good health.

This chain links TRBV6-1 with TRBJ2-4; D tentatively reads TRBD1 or TRBD2 (5 bases each). This CDR3 is 19 amino acids long. V lost 1 base to trimming and J lost 0 bases, with 19 bases between them. CDR1 and CDR2 from the germline V gene are MNHNS and SASEGT. The CDR3 sequence: CASSEDQSGTNLAKNIQYF. CDR3 DNA sequence: TGTGCCAGCAGTGAAGATCAGTCGGGGACCAACCTAGCCAAAAACATTCAGTACTTC.

The chain combines TRBV6-1 with TRBJ2-5; 9 nucleotides line up with TRBD2. In germline, CDR1 is MNHNS, CDR2 SASEGT. Germline trimming cut 4 bases from V and 1 base from J; bases unmatched to any gene: 1. CDR3 length equals 14 residues. The CDR3: CASSVTSGQETQYF. As DNA, the CDR3 is TGTGCCAGCAGTGTGACTAGCGGCCAAGAGACCCAGTACTTC.

The chain employs TRBV14 and TRBJ2-3, with D perhaps TRBD1 or TRBD2 (5 bases each). The germline V gene has CDR1 SGHDN and CDR2 FVKESK. The V end lost 4 bases, the J end lost 0 bases, and 14 bases lay between the germline ends. The CDR3 length is 16 residues. The CDR3 region has the DNA TGTGCCAGCAGCCTCCAGGGCGGGCCCAGCACAGATACGCAGTATTTT. Amino acid sequence: CASSLQGGPSTDTQYF.

This clone was recorded once. The CDR3 here is CASRYRGIGNGYTF. CDR3 DNA sequence: TGTGCCAGCCGTTACCGGGGTATCGGGAATGGCTACACCTTC. The rearrangement links TRBV5-6 to TRBJ1-2; D gene ambiguous. Germline CDR1 SGHDT, CDR2 YYEEEE. Trimming removed 7 bases at V and 6 bases at J, with 19 bases between. The CDR3 has 14 amino acids.

The V gene is TRBV7-9, the J gene TRBJ2-7; TRBD2 matches 8 bases. The CDR3 is 14 amino acids. Germline V gene lookup returns CDR1 SEHNR and CDR2 FQNEAQ (reference sequence). V trimming: 5 bases; J trimming: 5 bases; junction bases outside the gene matches: 8. CDR3 nucleotides: TGTGCCAGCAGCCCTGCCGGGGGGGCACACGAGCAGTACTTC. It translates to CASSPAGGAHEQYF.

The chain uses TRBV2 and TRBJ2-1, with TRBD2 identical over 12 bases. Germline trimming cut 8 bases from V and 7 bases from J; bases unmatched to any gene: 3. CDR3 size: 13 residues. Germline V gene sequence: CDR1 SNHLY, CDR2 FYNNEI. CDR3 sequence reads: CASGLAGRNEQFF. The CDR3 DNA is TGTGCCAGCGGACTAGCGGGAAGGAATGAGCAGTTCTTC. The whole variable domain, filled in from reference TRBV2 and TRBJ2-1, reads EPEVTQTPSHQVTQMGQEVILRCVPISNHLYFYWYRQILGQKVEFLVSFYNNEISEKSEIFDDQFSVERPDGSNFTLKIRSTKLEDSAMYFCASGLAGRNEQFFGPGTRLTVL.

The chain recombines TRBV7-7 with TRBJ2-1; unclear D gene. This CDR3 is 13 amino acids long. CDR1 and CDR2 from the germline V gene are SSHAT and FNYEAQ (reference sequence). V dropped 5 bases and J dropped 7 bases, with 12 bases sitting between them. The CDR3 region is CASSHGGSNEQFF. The CDR3, as DNA: TGTGCCAGCAGCCACGGCGGTTCGAATGAGCAGTTCTTC.

The genes are TRBV23-1 and TRBJ1-3, with D hard to call. TRBV23-1 is classed as an ORF, of uncertain function. There are 14 residues in the CDR3. V shed 2 bases and J shed 1 base, with 6 bases lying between them. The DNA for the CDR3 is TGCGCCAGCAGTCAACCCACGTCTGGAAACACCATATATTTT. Translating it yields CASSQPTSGNTIYF.

This clone was seen only once. The chain links TRBV6-5 to TRBJ2-3; 12 nucleotides align to TRBD2. With 5 bases clipped from V and 7 bases from J, the junction kept 4 bases outside the gene matches. The CDR3 is 14 amino acids. Per germline, CDR1 MNHEY and CDR2 SVGAGI. For the CDR3, the DNA is TGTGCCAGCAGTAGGGGACTAGCGGGCTATACGCAGTATTTT. Translating it yields CASSRGLAGYTQYF.

The chain employs TRBV11-2 and TRBJ2-5, with D perhaps being TRBD1 or TRBD2 (5 bases each). Trimming removed 2 bases at V and 11 bases at J, with 15 bases between. This CDR3 comprises 13 residues. In germline, CDR1 is SGHAT, CDR2 FQNNGV. CDR3 sequence reads: CASSLRQGWEQYF. In DNA form, the CDR3 reads TGTGCCAGCAGCTTACGCCAGGGATGGGAGCAGTACTTC.

The J gene is TRBJ2-5, the V gene TRBV6-5, with TRBD2 identical over 11 bases. The CDR3 consists of 15 residues. CDR1 and CDR2 (germline): MNHEY, SVGAGI. With V trimmed by 6 bases and J by 1 base, 4 bases remained unmatched. The CDR3 loop reads CASRGGTSGQETQYF. CDR3 DNA: TGTGCCAGCAGGGGTGGGACTAGCGGCCAAGAGACCCAGTACTTC.

The count of this clone is one. This chain links TRBV28 with TRBJ2-3; 8 bases fit TRBD2. The CDR3 sequence is 15 residues long. V was pared by 7 bases and J by 4 bases, with 10 bases of the junction left unmatched. Germline lookup yields CDR1 MDHEN and CDR2 SYDVKM. CDR3 in DNA: TGTGCCAGCAAATATAGCGGGACAAGGCCAGATACGCAGTATTTT. Encoded protein: CASKYSGTRPDTQYF.